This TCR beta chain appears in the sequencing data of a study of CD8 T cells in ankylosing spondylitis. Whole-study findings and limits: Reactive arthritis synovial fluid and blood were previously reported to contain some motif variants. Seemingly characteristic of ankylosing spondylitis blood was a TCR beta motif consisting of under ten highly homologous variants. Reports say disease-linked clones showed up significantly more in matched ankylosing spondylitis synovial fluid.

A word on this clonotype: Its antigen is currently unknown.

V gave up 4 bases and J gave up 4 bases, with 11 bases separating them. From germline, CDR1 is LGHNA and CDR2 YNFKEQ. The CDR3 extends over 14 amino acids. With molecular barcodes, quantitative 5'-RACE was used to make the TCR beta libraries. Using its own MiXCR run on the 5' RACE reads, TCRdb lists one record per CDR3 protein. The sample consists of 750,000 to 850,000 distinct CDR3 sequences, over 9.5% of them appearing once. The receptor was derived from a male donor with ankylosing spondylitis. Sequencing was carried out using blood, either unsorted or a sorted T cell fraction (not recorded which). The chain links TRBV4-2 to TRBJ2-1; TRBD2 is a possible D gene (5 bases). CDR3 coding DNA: TGTGCCAGCAGCCGTGGGGAGATATACAATGAGCAGTTCTTC. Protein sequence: CASSRGEIYNEQFF.